Listed below are T cell receptor beta chains from one sample, sequenced in a study of blood T cells in healthy people across ages. TCRdb ran MiXCR on the 5' RACE reads and lists one entry per CDR3 protein. Seen here are about 560,000 distinct CDR3 sequences, about 27% observed once, and the top ten hold 3% to 4.5%. The sample was also linked to a second study, of T cells of mothers and their children.

The sample comprised blood. The source is a boy aged 2 to 10 in good health. The CDR3 runs from the conserved cysteine through the conserved F or W. The D gene is left open where the match is weak.

J gene,V gene,D gene,CDR3 protein
TRBJ2-3,TRBV11-2,NA,CASSLFPTDTQYF
TRBJ2-4,TRBV6-1,NA,CASSAGGIAKNIQYF
TRBJ2-1,TRBV2,TRBD2,CASSELAGGWQFF
TRBJ2-1,TRBV20-1,TRBD2,CSAATSGEYNEQFF
NA,TRBV5-1,NA,CASSLLAEQFF
NA,TRBV4-1,NA,CASSQDAGLNEQFF
NA,TRBV5-1,TRBD2,CASSQTSGSQYF
TRBJ1-6,TRBV9,NA,CASSVRPGGYNSPLHF
TRBJ2-2,TRBV5-1,NA,CASRGPTLNTGELFF
NA,TRBV10-3,TRBD2,CAIRLAGGGNNKQFF
TRBJ1-2,TRBV9,TRBD1,CASSSPGTALSYGYTF
TRBJ2-7,TRBV7-9,TRBD1,CASSLPGQPHEQYF
TRBJ2-1,TRBV4-3,TRBD2,CASSQTGTSGYNEQFF
TRBJ1-5,TRBV3-1,NA,CASSQDLNQPQHF
TRBJ2-1,TRBV5-1,NA,CASSFKVNEQFF
TRBJ1-1,TRBV7-9,NA,CASSLGWGGEEAFF
TRBJ1-5,TRBV10-3,TRBD1,CAISDPGQVNQPQHF
TRBJ1-2,TRBV5-1,NA,CASSIANYGYTF